Reported below is one T cell receptor (beta chain). The same CDR3 can be traced to other DNA sequences in this sample. The sample originates from a study of blood T cell repertoires in COVID-19. Study-level information: Samples came from the United States, Italy and Spain, spanning acute and convalescent COVID-19.

In the original analysis: The assay estimated nucleated cells by amplifying reference gene primers. Profiled with immunoSEQ multiplex PCR; TCRdb holds only in-frame clones, not every one. D and trimming come from the DNA, and the V and J calls and clone size come from that table. This table holds more than 200,000 clones, roughly 87% found once. V lost 3 bases and J 1 base, leaving 6 bases between the germline ends. The CDR3 sequence is 13 residues long. CDR1 is SGHTA, CDR2 FQGTGA, per germline. This TCR derives from a man aged 18 to 30 with active or convalescent COVID-19. Sequenced material: peripheral blood. J is TRBJ1-1 and V is TRBV7-3, with a possible D match to TRBD1 (5 bases). DNA of the CDR3: TGTGCCAGCAGCTTCGGGGGGAACACTGAAGCTTTCTTT. Amino acids: CASSFGGNTEAFF.